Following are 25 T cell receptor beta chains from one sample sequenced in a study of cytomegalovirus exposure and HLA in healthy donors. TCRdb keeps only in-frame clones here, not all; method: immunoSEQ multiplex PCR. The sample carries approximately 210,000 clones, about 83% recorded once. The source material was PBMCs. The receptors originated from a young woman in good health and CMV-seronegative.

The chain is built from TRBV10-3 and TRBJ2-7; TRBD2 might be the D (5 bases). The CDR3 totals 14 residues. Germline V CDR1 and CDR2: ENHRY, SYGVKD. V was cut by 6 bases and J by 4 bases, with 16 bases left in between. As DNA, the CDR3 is TGTGCCATCAGACAGTCGACTAAAATATACGAGCAGTACTTC. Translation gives CAIRQSTKIYEQYF.

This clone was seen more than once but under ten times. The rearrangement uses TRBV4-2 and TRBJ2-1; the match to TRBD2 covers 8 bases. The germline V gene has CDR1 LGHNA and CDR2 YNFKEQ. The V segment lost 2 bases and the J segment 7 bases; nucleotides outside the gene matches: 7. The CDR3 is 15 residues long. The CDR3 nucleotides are TGTGCCAGCAGCCAACTCGGGACTAGTCGAAATGAGCAGTTCTTC. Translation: CASSQLGTSRNEQFF.

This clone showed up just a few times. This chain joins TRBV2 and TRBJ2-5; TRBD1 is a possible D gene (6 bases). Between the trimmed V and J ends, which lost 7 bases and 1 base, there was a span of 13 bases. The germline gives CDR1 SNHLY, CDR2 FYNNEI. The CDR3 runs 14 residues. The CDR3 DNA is TGTGCCAGCAAGGGGGACAAACTCCAAGAGACCCAGTACTTC. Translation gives CASKGDKLQETQYF.

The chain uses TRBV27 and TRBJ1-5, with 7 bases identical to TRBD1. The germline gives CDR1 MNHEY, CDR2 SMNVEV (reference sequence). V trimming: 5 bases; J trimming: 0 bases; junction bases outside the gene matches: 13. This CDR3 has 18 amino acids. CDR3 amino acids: CASSGGARGVYSNQPQHF. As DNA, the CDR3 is TGTGCCAGCAGTGGAGGGGCCAGGGGGGTATATAGCAATCAGCCCCAGCATTTT.

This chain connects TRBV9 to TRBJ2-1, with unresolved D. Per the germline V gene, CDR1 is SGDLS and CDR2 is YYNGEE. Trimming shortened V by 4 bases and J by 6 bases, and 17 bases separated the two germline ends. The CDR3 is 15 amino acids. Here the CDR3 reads CASSPMRLDRNEQFF. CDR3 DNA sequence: TGTGCCAGCAGCCCGATGAGGCTAGACCGCAATGAGCAGTTCTTC.

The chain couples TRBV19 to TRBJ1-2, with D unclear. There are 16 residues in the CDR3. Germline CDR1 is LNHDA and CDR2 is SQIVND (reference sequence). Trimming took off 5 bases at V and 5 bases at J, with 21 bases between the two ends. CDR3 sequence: CASSPGPLAPLYGYTF. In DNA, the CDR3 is TGTGCCAGTAGTCCAGGCCCCTTGGCACCCCTATATGGCTACACCTTC.

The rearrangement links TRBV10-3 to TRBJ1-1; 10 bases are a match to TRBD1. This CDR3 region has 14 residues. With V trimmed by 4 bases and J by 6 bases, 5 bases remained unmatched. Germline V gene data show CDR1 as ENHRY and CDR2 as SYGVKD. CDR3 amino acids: CAISVPDRGAEAFF. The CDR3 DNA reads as TGTGCCATCAGTGTTCCGGACAGGGGGGCTGAAGCTTTCTTT.

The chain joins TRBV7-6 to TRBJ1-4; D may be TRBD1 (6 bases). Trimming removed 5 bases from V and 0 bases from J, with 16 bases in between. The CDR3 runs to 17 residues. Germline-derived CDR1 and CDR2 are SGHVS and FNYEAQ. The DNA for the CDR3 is TGTGCCAGCAGCCCACAGGGTCCACCTGCAACTAATGAAAAACTGTTTTTT. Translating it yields CASSPQGPPATNEKLFF.

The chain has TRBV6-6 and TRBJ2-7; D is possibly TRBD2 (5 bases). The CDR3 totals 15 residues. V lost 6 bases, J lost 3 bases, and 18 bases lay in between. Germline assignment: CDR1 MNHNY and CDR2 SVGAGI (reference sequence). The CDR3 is CASRIRVAQNYEQYF. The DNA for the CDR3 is TGTGCCAGCAGAATCCGGGTAGCGCAAAACTACGAGCAGTACTTC.

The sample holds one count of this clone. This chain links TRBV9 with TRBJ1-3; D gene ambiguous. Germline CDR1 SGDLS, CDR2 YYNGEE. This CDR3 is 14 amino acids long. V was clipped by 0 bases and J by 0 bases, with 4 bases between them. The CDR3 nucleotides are TGTGCCAGCAGCGTAGACTACTCTGGAAACACCATATATTTT. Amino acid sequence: CASSVDYSGNTIYF.

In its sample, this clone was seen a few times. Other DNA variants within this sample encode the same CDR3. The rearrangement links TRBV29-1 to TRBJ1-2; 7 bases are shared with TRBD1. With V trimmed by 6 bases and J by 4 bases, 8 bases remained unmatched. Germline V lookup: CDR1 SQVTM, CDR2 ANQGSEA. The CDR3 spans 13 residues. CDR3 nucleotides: TGCAGCGTAGAAACCGGGACAGCCTATGGCTACACCTTC. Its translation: CSVETGTAYGYTF.

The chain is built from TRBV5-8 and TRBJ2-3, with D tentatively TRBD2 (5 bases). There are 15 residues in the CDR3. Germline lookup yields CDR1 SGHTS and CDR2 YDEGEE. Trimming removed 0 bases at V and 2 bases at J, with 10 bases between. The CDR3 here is CASSLGEWDTDTQYF. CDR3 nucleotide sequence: TGTGCCAGCAGCTTGGGGGAGTGGGACACAGATACGCAGTATTTT.

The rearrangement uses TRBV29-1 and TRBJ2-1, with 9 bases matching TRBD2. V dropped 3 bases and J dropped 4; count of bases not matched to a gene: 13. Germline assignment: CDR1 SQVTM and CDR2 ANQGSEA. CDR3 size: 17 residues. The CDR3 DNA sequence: TGCAGCGTTGATGAGGAGACAGCGGGAGGCCTATACAATGAGCAGTTCTTC. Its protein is CSVDEETAGGLYNEQFF.

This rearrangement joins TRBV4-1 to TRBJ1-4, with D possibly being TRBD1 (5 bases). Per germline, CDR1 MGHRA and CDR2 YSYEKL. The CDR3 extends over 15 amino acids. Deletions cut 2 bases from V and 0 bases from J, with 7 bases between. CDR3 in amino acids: CASSQRTTTNEKLFF. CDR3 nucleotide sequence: TGCGCCAGCAGCCAAAGGACAACAACTAATGAAAAACTGTTTTTT.

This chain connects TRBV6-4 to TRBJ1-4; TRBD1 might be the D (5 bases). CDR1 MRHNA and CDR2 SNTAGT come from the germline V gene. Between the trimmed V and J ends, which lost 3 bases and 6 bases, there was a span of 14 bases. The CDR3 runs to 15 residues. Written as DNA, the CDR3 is TGTGCCAGCAGTGAATTCAACAGGATCCATGAAAAACTGTTTTTT. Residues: CASSEFNRIHEKLFF.

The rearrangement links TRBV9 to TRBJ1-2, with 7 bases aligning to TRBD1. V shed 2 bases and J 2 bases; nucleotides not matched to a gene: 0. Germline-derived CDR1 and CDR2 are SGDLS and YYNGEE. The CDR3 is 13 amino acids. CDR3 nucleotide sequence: TGTGCCAGCAGCGTGGGACAGAACTATGGCTACACCTTC. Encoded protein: CASSVGQNYGYTF.

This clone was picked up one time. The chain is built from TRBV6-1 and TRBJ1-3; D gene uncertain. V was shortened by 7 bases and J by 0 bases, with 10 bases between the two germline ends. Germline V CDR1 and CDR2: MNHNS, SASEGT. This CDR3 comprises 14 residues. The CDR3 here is CASITLSSGNTIYF. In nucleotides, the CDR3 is TGTGCCAGCATAACTCTTAGCTCTGGAAACACCATATATTTT.

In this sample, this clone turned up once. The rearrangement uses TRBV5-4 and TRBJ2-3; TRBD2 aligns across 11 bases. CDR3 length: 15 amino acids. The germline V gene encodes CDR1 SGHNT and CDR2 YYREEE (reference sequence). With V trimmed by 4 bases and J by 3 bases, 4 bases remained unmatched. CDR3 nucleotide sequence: TGTGCCAGCAGCCCGGGACTAGCGGAGACAGATACGCAGTATTTT. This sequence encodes CASSPGLAETDTQYF.

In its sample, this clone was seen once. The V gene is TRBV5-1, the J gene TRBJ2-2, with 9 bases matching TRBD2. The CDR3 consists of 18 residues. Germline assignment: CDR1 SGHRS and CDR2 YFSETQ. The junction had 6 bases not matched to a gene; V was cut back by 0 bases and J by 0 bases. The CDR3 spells CASSLEKRGVTNTGELFF. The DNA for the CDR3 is TGCGCCAGCAGCTTGGAGAAGCGGGGGGTCACGAACACCGGGGAGCTGTTTTTT.

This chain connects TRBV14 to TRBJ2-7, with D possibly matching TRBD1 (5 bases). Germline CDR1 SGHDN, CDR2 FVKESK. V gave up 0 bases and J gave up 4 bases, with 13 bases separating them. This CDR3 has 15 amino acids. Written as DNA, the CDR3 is TGTGCCAGCAGCCAAGATAGACAGATGCCTTACGAGCAGTACTTC. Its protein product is CASSQDRQMPYEQYF.

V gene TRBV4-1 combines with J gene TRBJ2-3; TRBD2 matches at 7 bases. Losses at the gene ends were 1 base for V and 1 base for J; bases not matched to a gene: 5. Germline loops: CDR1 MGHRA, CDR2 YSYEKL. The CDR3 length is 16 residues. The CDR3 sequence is CASSQVRRGGTDTQYF. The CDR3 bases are TGCGCCAGCAGCCAAGTGCGTCGGGGGGGCACAGATACGCAGTATTTT.

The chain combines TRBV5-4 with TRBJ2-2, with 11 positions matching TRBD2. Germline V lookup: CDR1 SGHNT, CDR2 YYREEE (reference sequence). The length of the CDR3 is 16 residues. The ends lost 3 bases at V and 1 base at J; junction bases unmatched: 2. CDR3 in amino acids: CASSSLAGGNTGELFF. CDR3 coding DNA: TGTGCCAGCAGCTCTCTAGCGGGGGGGAACACCGGGGAGCTGTTTTTT.

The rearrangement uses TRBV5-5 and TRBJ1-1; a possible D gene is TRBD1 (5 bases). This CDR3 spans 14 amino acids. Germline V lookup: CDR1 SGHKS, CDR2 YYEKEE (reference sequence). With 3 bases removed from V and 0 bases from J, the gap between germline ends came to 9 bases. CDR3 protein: CASSSGLMNTEAFF. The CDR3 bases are TGTGCCAGCAGCTCGGGACTGATGAACACTGAAGCTTTCTTT.

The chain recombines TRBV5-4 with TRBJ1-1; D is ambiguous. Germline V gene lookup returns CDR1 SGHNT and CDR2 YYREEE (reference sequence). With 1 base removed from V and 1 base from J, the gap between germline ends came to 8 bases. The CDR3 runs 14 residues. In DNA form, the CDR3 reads TGTGCCAGCAGCTTGCCGACGGGGAACACTGAAGCTTTCTTT. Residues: CASSLPTGNTEAFF.

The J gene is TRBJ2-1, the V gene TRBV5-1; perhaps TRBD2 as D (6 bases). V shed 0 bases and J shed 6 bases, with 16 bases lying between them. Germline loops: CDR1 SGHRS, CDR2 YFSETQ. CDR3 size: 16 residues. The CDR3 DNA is TGCGCCAGCAGCTTGGGGGGGGACCCATCGCGCAATGAGCAGTTCTTC. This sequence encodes CASSLGGDPSRNEQFF.